These 10 T cell receptor beta chains came from one sample sequenced in a study of blood T cell repertoires in COVID-19. TCRdb keeps only in-frame clones here, not all; method: immunoSEQ multiplex PCR. Among some 85,000 clones, 89% were seen once, and the ten largest hold around 8.6%. Material: peripheral blood. The receptors originated from a man aged 45-65 years with acute or convalescent COVID-19.

This rearrangement joins TRBV7-8 to TRBJ2-5, with a possible D match to TRBD2 (7 bases). V was clipped by 1 base and J by 3 bases, with 15 bases between them. Germline V CDR1 and CDR2: SGHVS, FQNEAQ. The CDR3 sequence is 16 residues long. CDR3 loop: CASSLVRGAMKETQYF. CDR3 DNA sequence: TGTGCCAGCAGCTTAGTTCGGGGGGCAATGAAAGAGACCCAGTACTTC.

This clone was observed a handful of times. This chain links TRBV6-5 with TRBJ1-1; tentatively, D is TRBD1 (6 bases). CDR3 length: 13 residues. V was trimmed by 5 bases and J by 4 bases, leaving 11 bases between them. From germline, CDR1 is MNHEY and CDR2 SVGAGI. The CDR3 loop reads CASSPGVSTEAFF. CDR3 in DNA: TGTGCCAGCAGTCCAGGGGTGTCCACTGAAGCTTTCTTT.

V and J are TRBV7-8 and TRBJ2-7, with 9 positions matching TRBD1. The V gene's germline CDR1 is SGHVS and CDR2 FQNEAQ. This CDR3 is built from 16 residues. V lost 7 bases, J lost 3 bases, and 13 bases stayed unmatched. As DNA, the CDR3 is TGTGCCAGCACCAGCCCGTTCGGGACAGGGAGCTACGAGCAGTACTTC. This translates into CASTSPFGTGSYEQYF.

CDR3: CASSLSTGAVYGYTF. For the CDR3, the DNA is TGTGCCAGCAGCTTATCGACAGGGGCGGTCTATGGCTACACCTTC. The V gene is TRBV7-9, the J gene TRBJ1-2, with TRBD1 matching 8 bases. The CDR3 sequence is 15 residues long. Germline lookup yields CDR1 SEHNR and CDR2 FQNEAQ (reference sequence). J gave up 4 bases and V 2 bases, and 6 bases lay outside the gene matches.

The chain links TRBV7-8 to TRBJ1-1, with D perhaps TRBD1 (5 bases). Germline loops: CDR1 SGHVS, CDR2 FQNEAQ. This CDR3 is 15 amino acids long. Deletions cut 1 base from V and 5 bases from J, with 14 bases between. Here the CDR3 DNA reads TGTGCCAGCAGCTTAGTGTATAGGACACGGACTGAAGCTTTCTTT. This gives the protein CASSLVYRTRTEAFF. Full variable domain (rest looked up from reference TRBV7-8 and TRBJ1-1): GAGVSQSPRYKVAKRGQDVALRCDPISGHVSLFWYQQALGQGPEFLTYFQNEAQLDKSGLPSDRFFAERPEGSVSTLKIQRTQQEDSAVYLCASSLVYRTRTEAFFGQGTRLTVV.

This clone was counted once. The chain is built from TRBV7-9 and TRBJ2-2, with TRBD1 as a possible D gene (6 bases). CDR1 is SEHNR, CDR2 FQNEAQ, per germline (reference sequence). This CDR3 is 14 amino acids long. Trimming pared 2 bases from V and 7 bases from J, leaving 11 bases between. The CDR3 region has the DNA TGTGCCAGCAGCTTAAACCAGGGGATCGGGGAGCTGTTTTTT. This codes for CASSLNQGIGELFF.

The chain employs TRBV15 and TRBJ1-3; perhaps TRBD1 as D (5 bases). Looked up from germline, CDR1 is LNHNV and CDR2 is YYDKDF (reference sequence). The CDR3 runs to 16 residues. The V gene lost 0 bases and the J gene lost 2 bases, with 11 bases spanning the gap. CDR3 nucleotides: TGTGCCACCAGCAGAGAGCGGGGACTTACTGGAAACACCATATATTTT. It yields the protein CATSRERGLTGNTIYF.

The gene calls are TRBV5-6 and TRBJ2-1; D may be TRBD1 (6 bases). Trimming took off 4 bases at V and 0 bases at J, with 17 bases between the two ends. Germline lookup yields CDR1 SGHDT and CDR2 YYEEEE. CDR3 size: 17 residues. CDR3 sequence: CASSHIRQASSYNEQFF. CDR3 DNA sequence: TGTGCCAGCAGCCATATAAGACAGGCGAGCTCCTACAATGAGCAGTTCTTC.

The chain couples TRBV5-1 to TRBJ2-1; D is possibly TRBD2 (5 bases). V dropped 4 bases and J dropped 2 bases, with 13 bases sitting between them. Germline V lookup: CDR1 SGHRS, CDR2 YFSETQ. The CDR3 runs 15 residues. In DNA, the CDR3 is TGCGCCAGCAGCAGTGAAGCGGAGGCCTACAATGAGCAGTTCTTC. It codes for CASSSEAEAYNEQFF. The full variable domain, its missing parts supplied by reference TRBV5-1 and TRBJ2-1, is KAGVTQTPRYLIKTRGQQVTLSCSPISGHRSVSWYQQTPGQGLQFLFEYFSETQRNKGNFPGRFSGRQFSNSRSEMNVSTLELGDSALYLCASSSEAEAYNEQFFGPGTRLTVL.

The rearrangement joins TRBV10-3 to TRBJ2-7; 12 bases are a match to TRBD2. Trimming cost V 4 bases and J 0 bases; bases outside gene matches: 1. In germline, CDR1 is ENHRY, CDR2 SYGVKD. This CDR3 contains 15 residues. For the CDR3, the DNA is TGTGCCATCAGTGGGACTAGCGGGGCCTCCTACGAGCAGTACTTC. It yields the protein CAISGTSGASYEQYF.